Listed below are T cell receptor beta chains from one sample, sequenced in a study of T-cell reconstitution after alpha-beta-depleted transplantation in children. TCRdb re-derived calls from the PCR reads in MiXCR, one entry per CDR3 protein. This sample carries fewer than 550,000 distinct CDR3 sequences, about an eighth of them seen once, and the ten largest clones take around 15%. The sequenced sample was PBMCs, mostly from graft donor cells, obtained 180 days after TCRalphabeta/CD19-depleted stem cell transplant. Receptors originate from a female patient aged 2 to 10 who had a stem cell transplant for aplastic anemia, so the T cells may come from the graft donor. Each CDR3 is given with its conserved first and last residue. Each record gives: CDR3 protein, V gene, CDR3 length, J gene.

CDR3: CASNGQGLYNEQFF
V: TRBV12-3/TRBV12-4
length: 14
J: TRBJ2-1

CDR3: CSVEGWRGSGANVLTF
V: TRBV29-1
length: 16
J: TRBJ2-6

CDR3: CASSLHDRGKEQFF
V: TRBV3-1
length: 14
J: TRBJ2-1

CDR3: CASSDRAVNQPQHF
V: TRBV18
length: 14
J: TRBJ1-5

CDR3: CASSPKLVMNTEAFF
V: TRBV11-2
length: 15
J: TRBJ1-1

CDR3: CASSVTTGGGEKLFF
V: TRBV5-1
length: 15
J: TRBJ1-4

CDR3: CASNFWGLASGANGLTF
V: TRBV19
length: 17
J: TRBJ2-6

CDR3: CASSPDRAGRNEQFF
V: TRBV7-3
length: 15
J: TRBJ2-1

CDR3: CSVHPVNTEAFF
V: TRBV29-1
length: 12
J: TRBJ1-1

CDR3: CASYGRYTEAFF
V: TRBV27
length: 12
J: TRBJ1-1

CDR3: CASSERIGWANLGQGSTNEKLFF
V: TRBV4-1
length: 23
J: TRBJ1-4

CDR3: CASSESGPYNEHFF
V: TRBV25-1
length: 14
J: TRBJ2-1

CDR3: CASSSYYRGTEAFF
V: TRBV28
length: 14
J: TRBJ1-1

CDR3: CASSPAGAYQETQYF
V: TRBV5-6
length: 15
J: TRBJ2-5

CDR3: CATRPVYPGQGYEQFF
V: TRBV15
length: 16
J: TRBJ2-1

CDR3: CASSLVSQNNEQFF
V: TRBV5-1
length: 14
J: TRBJ2-1

CDR3: CASSLRTVGDNEQFF
V: TRBV7-3
length: 15
J: TRBJ2-1

CDR3: CAIGRENTGELFF
V: TRBV10-3
length: 13
J: TRBJ2-2

CDR3: CASRGGTQGSANTGELFF
V: TRBV2
length: 18
J: TRBJ2-2

CDR3: CASSLDSSYGYTF
V: TRBV5-1
length: 13
J: TRBJ1-2